This TCR beta chain came from a study of cytomegalovirus exposure and HLA in healthy donors. Study-wide context: Of around 400 genotyped donors, roughly 80% grouped in the Caucasian-associated ancestry cluster.

In germline, CDR1 is MNHEY, CDR2 SVGAGI. The CDR3 totals 15 residues. V gave up 0 bases and J gave up 0 bases, with 5 bases separating them. Use of 60 Vbeta and 13 Jbeta primers characterized the PCR. Profiled with immunoSEQ multiplex PCR; TCRdb holds only in-frame clones, not every one. The sample includes under 200,000 clones, roughly four fifths seen only once; the top ten take around 1.9%. The chain recombines TRBV6-5 with TRBJ1-4, with D uncertain. The material sequenced was PBMCs. This clonotype was sampled from a woman in her 30s in good health and CMV-seropositive. The chain's CDR3 is CASSYSPTTNEKLFF. The CDR3 DNA is TGTGCCAGCAGTTACTCCCCTACAACTAATGAAAAACTGTTTTTT.